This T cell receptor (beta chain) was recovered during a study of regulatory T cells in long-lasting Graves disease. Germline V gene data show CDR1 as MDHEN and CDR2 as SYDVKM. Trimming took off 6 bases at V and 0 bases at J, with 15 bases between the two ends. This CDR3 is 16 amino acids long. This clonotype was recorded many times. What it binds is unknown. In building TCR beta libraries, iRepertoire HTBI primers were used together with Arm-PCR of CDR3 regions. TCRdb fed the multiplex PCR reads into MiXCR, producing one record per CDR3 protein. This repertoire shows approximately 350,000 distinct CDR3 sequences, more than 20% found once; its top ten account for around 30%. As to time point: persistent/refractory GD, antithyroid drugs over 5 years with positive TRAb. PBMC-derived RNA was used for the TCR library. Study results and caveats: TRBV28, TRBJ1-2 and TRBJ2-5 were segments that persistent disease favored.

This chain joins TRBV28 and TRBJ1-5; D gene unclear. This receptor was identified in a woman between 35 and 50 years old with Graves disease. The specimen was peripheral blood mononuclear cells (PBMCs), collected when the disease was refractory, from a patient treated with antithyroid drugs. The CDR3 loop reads CASSLAASYSNQPQHF. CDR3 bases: TGTGCCAGCAGCTTGGCGGCGTCTTATAGCAATCAGCCCCAGCATTTT.